Listed below are T cell receptor beta chains from one sample, sequenced in a study of CD8 T cells in ankylosing spondylitis. TCRdb reprocessed the 5' RACE reads via MiXCR and lists one record per CDR3 protein. Among 200,000 to 250,000 distinct CDR3 sequences listed, under 30% were seen once. Material for sequencing was blood, either unsorted or a sorted T cell fraction (not recorded which). The receptor source for this set is a male donor with ankylosing spondylitis or in good health (not recorded which). Each CDR3 is given with its conserved first and last residue. D genes are given only for firm matches. Where a row states a size, it is once, few, many or the class of an expanded clone; other rows omit it.

CDR3aa: CSVLTGGDGNTIYF
CDR3nt: TGCAGCGTCCTCACAGGGGGAGATGGAAACACCATATATTTT
v_gene: TRBV29-1
j_gene: TRBJ1-3
d_gene: TRBD1
len: 14
abundance: few

CDR3aa: CASSLVGGREQYF
CDR3nt: TGTGCCAGCAGCTTAGTTGGGGGTCGGGAGCAGTACTTC
v_gene: TRBV7-6
j_gene: TRBJ2-7
d_gene: NA
len: 13
abundance: few

CDR3aa: CASSSRTGGRPHNEQFF
CDR3nt: TGTGCCAGCAGCTCTAGGACGGGCGGGAGGCCCCACAATGAGCAGTTCTTC
v_gene: TRBV11-2
j_gene: TRBJ2-1
d_gene: TRBD2
len: 17
abundance: NA

CDR3aa: CASSLDRLAEAFF
CDR3nt: TGCGCCAGCAGCTTGGACAGGTTGGCTGAAGCTTTCTTT
v_gene: TRBV5-1
j_gene: TRBJ1-1
d_gene: NA
len: 13
abundance: many

CDR3aa: CASSSEWGTDTQYF
CDR3nt: TGTGCCAGCAGCTCGGAGTGGGGCACAGATACGCAGTATTTT
v_gene: TRBV7-9
j_gene: TRBJ2-3
d_gene: NA
len: 14
abundance: NA

CDR3aa: CASRAMQSVGELFF
CDR3nt: TGTGCCAGCAGAGCTATGCAGTCAGTCGGGGAGCTGTTTTTT
v_gene: TRBV2
j_gene: TRBJ2-2
d_gene: NA
len: 14
abundance: many

CDR3aa: CSASSGGTDTQYF
CDR3nt: TGCAGTGCCAGTTCGGGGGGCACAGATACGCAGTATTTT
v_gene: TRBV20-1
j_gene: TRBJ2-3
d_gene: NA
len: 13
abundance: NA

CDR3aa: CASSRRQSADEKLFF
CDR3nt: TGTGCCAGCAGCCGAAGACAGTCAGCGGATGAAAAACTGTTTTTT
v_gene: TRBV9
j_gene: TRBJ1-4
d_gene: NA
len: 15
abundance: NA

CDR3aa: CASSLLAPTFSGANVLTF
CDR3nt: TGTGCCAGCAGTTTACTAGCGCCTACCTTCTCTGGGGCCAACGTCCTGACTTTC
v_gene: TRBV27
j_gene: TRBJ2-6
d_gene: NA
len: 18
abundance: many

CDR3aa: CASAGRDGITDTQYF
CDR3nt: TGTGCCAGCGCCGGCAGGGACGGCATCACAGATACGCAGTATTTT
v_gene: TRBV9
j_gene: TRBJ2-3
d_gene: NA
len: 15
abundance: NA

CDR3aa: CASSPGVGYGYTF
CDR3nt: TGCGCCAGCAGTCCAGGGGTCGGCTATGGCTACACCTTC
v_gene: TRBV10-1
j_gene: TRBJ1-2
d_gene: NA
len: 13
abundance: many

CDR3aa: CSVAGRQTDTQYF
CDR3nt: TGCAGCGTTGCGGGGAGACAAACAGATACGCAGTATTTT
v_gene: TRBV29-1
j_gene: TRBJ2-3
d_gene: NA
len: 13
abundance: NA

CDR3aa: CASSLPNGRELFF
CDR3nt: TGCGCCAGCAGCTTGCCCAACGGCCGGGAGCTGTTTTTT
v_gene: TRBV5-1
j_gene: TRBJ2-2
d_gene: NA
len: 13
abundance: many

CDR3aa: CASSVGGEGNQPQHF
CDR3nt: TGTGCCAGCAGCGTAGGCGGGGAAGGCAATCAGCCCCAGCATTTT
v_gene: TRBV9
j_gene: TRBJ1-5
d_gene: NA
len: 15
abundance: NA

CDR3aa: CASSSWGRGPSYNEQFF
CDR3nt: TGTGCCAGCAGCTCCTGGGGGCGGGGCCCCTCCTACAATGAGCAGTTCTTC
v_gene: TRBV7-6
j_gene: TRBJ2-1
d_gene: NA
len: 17
abundance: NA

CDR3aa: CASSLDRQGTNEQFF
CDR3nt: TGTGCCAGCAGCTTAGATCGACAGGGCACCAATGAGCAGTTCTTC
v_gene: TRBV11-3
j_gene: TRBJ2-1
d_gene: TRBD1
len: 15
abundance: many

CDR3aa: CASSSSADTQYF
CDR3nt: TGCGCCAGCAGCTCCTCCGCAGATACGCAGTATTTT
v_gene: TRBV5-1
j_gene: TRBJ2-3
d_gene: NA
len: 12
abundance: few

CDR3aa: CSASMDSGANVLTF
CDR3nt: TGCAGTGCTAGCATGGACTCTGGGGCCAACGTCCTGACTTTC
v_gene: TRBV20-1
j_gene: TRBJ2-6
d_gene: NA
len: 14
abundance: many

CDR3aa: CASKMTSGNPDTQYF
CDR3nt: TGTGCCAGCAAAATGACTAGCGGGAACCCAGATACGCAGTATTTT
v_gene: TRBV2
j_gene: TRBJ2-3
d_gene: TRBD2
len: 15
abundance: many

CDR3aa: CASSPGGQPQHF
CDR3nt: TGTGCCAGCAGCCCAGGGGGCCAGCCCCAGCATTTT
v_gene: TRBV6-5
j_gene: TRBJ1-5
d_gene: TRBD1
len: 12
abundance: many

CDR3aa: CASQPTSGRAYNEQFF
CDR3nt: TGTGCCTCTCAGCCCACTAGCGGGAGGGCCTACAATGAGCAGTTCTTC
v_gene: TRBV3-1
j_gene: TRBJ2-1
d_gene: TRBD2
len: 16
abundance: many

CDR3aa: CASSIGGDSYEQYF
CDR3nt: TGTGCCAGCAGCATAGGCGGGGACTCCTACGAGCAGTACTTC
v_gene: TRBV9
j_gene: TRBJ2-7
d_gene: NA
len: 14
abundance: NA

CDR3aa: CASSYPVGGPTTEAFF
CDR3nt: TGTGCCAGCAGTTACCCGGTGGGGGGCCCTACCACTGAAGCTTTCTTT
v_gene: TRBV6-5
j_gene: TRBJ1-1
d_gene: NA
len: 16
abundance: many

CDR3aa: CASSLTWQGTDTQYF
CDR3nt: TGTGCCAGCAGCTTAACGTGGCAGGGCACAGATACGCAGTATTTT
v_gene: TRBV7-3
j_gene: TRBJ2-3
d_gene: NA
len: 15
abundance: NA

CDR3aa: CASSVGPSSYEQYF
CDR3nt: TGTGCCAGCAGCGTAGGGCCGAGCTCCTACGAGCAGTACTTC
v_gene: TRBV9
j_gene: TRBJ2-7
d_gene: NA
len: 14
abundance: many